Following are 17 T cell receptor beta chains from one sample sequenced in a study of blood T cells in healthy people across ages. Next came a second PCR, run for about 7 to 11 cycles, which used a sample-barcoded 5' primer along with a J-beta primer mix. Via MiXCR, TCRdb re-called the 5' RACE reads, giving one row per CDR3 protein. The top ten hold roughly 3.5% of the sample, which has approximately 800,000 distinct CDR3 sequences, roughly 25% seen once. The sample was also reused in another study, on T cells of mothers and their children.

The specimen was blood. The receptors stem from a boy between 10 and 17 years old in good health.

The sample holds a few counts of this clonotype. This chain uses TRBV11-2 with TRBJ1-3; D gene ambiguous. V was cut by 2 bases and J by 4 bases, with 9 bases left in between. The CDR3 length is 14 residues. Looked up from germline, CDR1 is SGHAT and CDR2 is FQNNGV. The CDR3 DNA reads TGTGCCAGCAGCTTAATCGCTGGGGGAAACACCATATATTTT. Residues: CASSLIAGGNTIYF.

A few counts support this clonotype. The V gene is TRBV29-1, the J gene TRBJ2-5, with D unresolved. In germline, CDR1 is SQVTM, CDR2 ANQGSEA. The ends were cut back, 4 bases at V and 2 bases at J, with 11 bases in the middle. The CDR3 runs to 13 residues. The CDR3 DNA follows: TGCAGCGTTGTCCGGGCAGGTCAAGAGACCCAGTACTTC. It codes for CSVVRAGQETQYF.

J is TRBJ1-1 and V is TRBV28; tentatively, D is TRBD1 (6 bases). Germline assignment: CDR1 MDHEN and CDR2 SYDVKM. This CDR3 contains 15 residues. Trimming stripped 2 bases from V and 1 base from J, with 11 bases between. CDR3 loop: CASSLGGRANTEAFF. The CDR3 DNA reads TGTGCCAGCAGTTTAGGGGGCAGGGCGAACACTGAAGCTTTCTTT. Looking up the rest from reference TRBV28 and TRBJ1-1 gives the full variable domain: DVKVTQSSRYLVKRTGEKVFLECVQDMDHENMFWYRQDPGLGLRLIYFSYDVKMKEKGDIPEGYSVSREKKERFSLILESASTNQTSMYLCASSLGGRANTEAFFGQGTRLTVV.

The chain recombines TRBV29-1 with TRBJ2-1; TRBD1 aligns across 7 bases. Unmatched junction bases numbered 21, after V lost 3 bases and J lost 10 bases. Germline lookup yields CDR1 SQVTM and CDR2 ANQGSEA. The CDR3 runs to 17 residues. DNA of the CDR3: TGCAGCGTTGAGGTTGAGGGGGCCGGACTCCCGCTCGGAGAGCAGTTCTTC. This gives the protein CSVEVEGAGLPLGEQFF.

About this clonotype itself: Relative to the germline gene, one junction end is altered; a read error may explain this. The chain recombines TRBV11-2 with TRBJ2-5; 10 bases line up with TRBD2. CDR3 length: 21 amino acids. Germline CDR1 reads SGHAT; CDR2 reads FQNNGV. The CDR3 DNA reads TGTGCCAACAGCTCAACCCCCTGGGGTTCTGTGCTAGCGGGGGCCCAAGAGACCCAGTACTTC. Translation gives CANSSTPWGSVLAGAQETQYF. Variable domain in full (rest from reference TRBV11-2 and TRBJ2-5): EAGVAQSPRYKIIEKRQSVAFWCNPISGHATLYWYQQILGQGPKLLIQFQNNGVVDDSQLPKDRFSAERLKGVDSTLKIQPAKLEDSAVYLCANSSTPWGSVLAGAQETQYFGPGTRLLVL.

This clonotype was recorded once. The chain has TRBV4-3 and TRBJ2-5, with D perhaps TRBD1 (6 bases). The V end lost 1 base, the J end lost 6 bases, and 21 bases lay between the germline ends. Germline loops: CDR1 LGHNA, CDR2 YSLEER. The CDR3 is 17 residues long. Here the CDR3 reads CASSQVFRLGGLKTQYF. The CDR3, as DNA: TGCGCCAGCAGCCAAGTTTTTAGATTAGGGGGTCTGAAGACCCAGTACTTC.

This chain joins TRBV18 and TRBJ1-2; D is possibly TRBD1 (6 bases). This CDR3 has 17 residues. Germline V lookup: CDR1 KGHSH, CDR2 LQKENI. Deletions cut 6 bases from V and 1 base from J, with 21 bases between. CDR3 loop: CASSLTSGQLFNYGYTF. DNA for the CDR3: TGTGCCAGCTCTCTAACTTCCGGACAGCTATTTAACTATGGCTACACCTTC.

The table lists this clonotype with a few counts. The rearrangement uses TRBV20-1 and TRBJ2-5; 7 bases are shared with TRBD2. The CDR3 is 15 amino acids. Germline CDR1 DFQATT, CDR2 SNEGSKA (reference sequence). The V and J ends lost 1 base and 1 base, in that order; junction bases with no gene match: 6. CDR3 sequence reads: CSARVSASGQETQYF. Written as DNA, the CDR3 is TGCAGTGCTAGAGTTAGCGCTAGCGGCCAAGAGACCCAGTACTTC.

The chain links TRBV24-1 to TRBJ2-5; 14 nucleotides agree with TRBD2. The DNA matches TRBJ2-7 better at its end, which makes the J call doubtful. CDR1 KGHDR and CDR2 SFDVKD come from the germline V gene. The CDR3 is made up of 15 amino acids. The DNA of the CDR3 is TGTGCCACCAGTGACCGGACTAGCGGGGGGTACGAGCAGTACTTC. Amino acids: CATSDRTSGGYEQYF.

J is TRBJ1-1 and V is TRBV30, with a tentative D call TRBD1 (5 bases). The germline CDR1 and CDR2 sequences are GTSNPN and SVGIG (reference sequence). The CDR3 loop spans 13 amino acids. V was clipped by 5 bases and J by 5 bases, with 15 bases between them. In DNA form, the CDR3 reads TGTGCCTGGTGTAGGGGAATGGGGACTGAAGCTTTCTTT. The encoded protein is CAWCRGMGTEAFF. Variable domain in full (rest from reference TRBV30 and TRBJ1-1): SQTIHQWPATLVQPVGSPLSLECTVEGTSNPNLYWYRQAAGRGLQLLFYSVGIGQISSEVPQNLSASRPQDRQFILSSKKLLLSDSGFYLCAWCRGMGTEAFFGQGTRLTVV.

The chain carries TRBV3-1 and TRBJ2-7; weak D call: TRBD2 (6 bases). Trimming took off 4 bases at V and 5 bases at J, with 21 bases between the two ends. The CDR3 spans 16 residues. Germline CDR1 LGHDT, CDR2 YNNKEL (reference sequence). DNA of the CDR3: TGTGCCAGCAGCCCCCCGGGAGCCCCTATAGGGCACGAGCAGTACTTC. Translating it yields CASSPPGAPIGHEQYF.

The J gene is TRBJ2-7, the V gene TRBV12-3 or TRBV12-4; a possible D gene is TRBD2 (6 bases). Trimming cost V 6 bases and J 2 bases, with 20 bases left between them. The CDR3 has 16 amino acids. As DNA, the CDR3 is TGTGCCAGCAGCTCCCCAGGGCGGGACGGTACCTACGAGCAGTACTTC. Encoded protein: CASSSPGRDGTYEQYF.

The table lists this clonotype with a few counts. The chain carries TRBV29-1 and TRBJ2-1; 8 bases are shared with TRBD2. V was pared by 0 bases and J by 8 bases, with 12 bases of the junction left unmatched. Germline CDR1 SQVTM, CDR2 ANQGSEA. The CDR3 spans 16 residues. DNA of the CDR3: TGCAGCGTTGAAGATGCAACTAGCGGAAATGACGATGAGCAGTTCTTC. The encoded protein is CSVEDATSGNDDEQFF.

Many counts were recorded for this clonotype. V is TRBV11-2 and J is TRBJ2-4, with TRBD2 matching over 14 bases. The CDR3 contains 19 residues. V shed 5 bases, J shed 6 bases, and the junction held 15 bases outside the gene matches. The V gene's germline CDR1 is SGHAT and CDR2 FQNNGV. This CDR3 reads CASSLLMGTSGSYRNIQYF. CDR3 bases: TGTGCCAGCAGCCTACTTATGGGGACTAGCGGGAGCTATAGAAACATTCAGTACTTC. Full variable domain (remainder filled in from reference TRBV11-2 and TRBJ2-4): EAGVAQSPRYKIIEKRQSVAFWCNPISGHATLYWYQQILGQGPKLLIQFQNNGVVDDSQLPKDRFSAERLKGVDSTLKIQPAKLEDSAVYLCASSLLMGTSGSYRNIQYFGAGTRLSVL.

V is TRBV7-9 and J is TRBJ2-1, with D hard to call. The CDR3 has 13 residues. Germline loops: CDR1 SEHNR, CDR2 FQNEAQ (reference sequence). With 2 bases removed from V and 6 bases from J, the gap between germline ends came to 8 bases. DNA of the CDR3: TGTGCCAGCAGCTTATCCAGATTCAATGAGCAGTTCTTC. Its protein product is CASSLSRFNEQFF.

The chain employs TRBV18 and TRBJ2-5; 7 bases agree with TRBD1. Judging by the DNA end, TRBJ2-7 fits better; the J call may be wrong. The germline gives CDR1 KGHSH, CDR2 LQKENI. The CDR3 spans 15 residues. This chain's CDR3 is CASSIGTDRFYEQYF. CDR3 bases: TGTGCCAGCTCAATTGGGACAGATCGGTTCTACGAGCAGTACTTC.

As to this clonotype: Its ends do not fully match the called genes, so a read error is possible. The chain recombines TRBV12-3 or TRBV12-4 with TRBJ1-5, with D possibly TRBD1 on 6 matching bases. The CDR3 has 16 amino acids. CDR3 in DNA: TGTGCCAACAGTTTAGGGTTAGGGGGGAGCAATCAGCCCCAGCATTTT. As protein: CANSLGLGGSNQPQHF.